The following is a T cell receptor (beta chain) sequence with its context. The antigen remains unidentified. The ends lost 2 bases at V and 2 bases at J; junction bases unmatched: 9. Germline values: CDR1 SEHNR, CDR2 FQNEAQ (reference sequence). There are 18 residues in the CDR3. This sample is part of a study of CD8+ T cells in alopecia areata. As the sequencing template, cDNA was produced by extracting RNA and reverse transcribing it. TCRdb's copy holds only in-frame clones and misses some; the assay was immunoSEQ multiplex PCR. The sample includes fewer than 150,000 clones, around four fifths seen only once; the top ten take around 25%. The study, taken as a whole, reports: Sequencing of scalp samples also includes resident alphabeta T cells from normal skin. Among the top 100, expanded CD8+ clones were significantly decreased by tofacitinib, as was scalp clonality.

The treatment is: oral pan-JAK inhibitor, 5-10 mg twice daily. The V and J genes are TRBV7-9 and TRBJ2-3; the match to TRBD2 covers 11 bases. Sequenced here: CD8+ T cells sorted from blood, sampled at week 4, from a patient treated with tofacitinib. The TCR was taken from a human donor with alopecia areata. For the CDR3, the DNA is TGTGCCAGCAGCTTACCCCCGGGACTAGCGGAGACCACAGATACGCAGTATTTT. This codes for CASSLPPGLAETTDTQYF.